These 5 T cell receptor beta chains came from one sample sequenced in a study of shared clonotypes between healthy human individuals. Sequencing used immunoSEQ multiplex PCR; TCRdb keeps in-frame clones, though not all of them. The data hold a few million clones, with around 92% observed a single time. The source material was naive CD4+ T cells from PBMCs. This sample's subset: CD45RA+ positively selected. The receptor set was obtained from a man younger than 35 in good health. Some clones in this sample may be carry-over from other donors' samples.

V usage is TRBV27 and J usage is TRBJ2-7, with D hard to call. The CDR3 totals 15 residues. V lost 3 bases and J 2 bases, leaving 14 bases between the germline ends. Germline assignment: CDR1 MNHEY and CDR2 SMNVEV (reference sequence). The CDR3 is CASSLSKAQTYEQYF. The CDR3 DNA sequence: TGTGCCAGCAGTTTGAGTAAGGCTCAGACCTACGAGCAGTACTTC.

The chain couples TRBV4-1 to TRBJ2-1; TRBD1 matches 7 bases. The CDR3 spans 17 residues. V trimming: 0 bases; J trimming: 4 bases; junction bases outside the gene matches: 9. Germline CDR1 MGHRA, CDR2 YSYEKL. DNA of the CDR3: TGCGCCAGCAGCCAAGATCAAGGGACAGAAATTTACAATGAGCAGTTCTTC. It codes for CASSQDQGTEIYNEQFF.

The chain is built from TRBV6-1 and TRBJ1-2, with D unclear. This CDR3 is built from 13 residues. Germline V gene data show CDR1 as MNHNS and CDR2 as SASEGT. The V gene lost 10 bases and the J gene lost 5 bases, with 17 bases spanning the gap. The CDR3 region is CATQTGIIYGYTF. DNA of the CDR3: TGTGCCACCCAGACGGGGATCATTTATGGCTACACCTTC.

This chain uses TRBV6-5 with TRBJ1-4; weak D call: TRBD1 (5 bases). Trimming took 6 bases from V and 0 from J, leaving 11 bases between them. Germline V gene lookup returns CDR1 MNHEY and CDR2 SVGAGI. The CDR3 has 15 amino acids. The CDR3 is CASRRTPATNEKLFF. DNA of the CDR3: TGTGCCAGCAGACGGACACCAGCAACTAATGAAAAACTGTTTTTT.

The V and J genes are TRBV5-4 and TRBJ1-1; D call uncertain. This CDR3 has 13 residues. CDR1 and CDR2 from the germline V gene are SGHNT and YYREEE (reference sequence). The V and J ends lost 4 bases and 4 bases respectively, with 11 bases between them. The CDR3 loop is CASSTEVLTEAFF. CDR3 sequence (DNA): TGTGCCAGCAGCACGGAAGTTCTCACTGAAGCTTTCTTT.